Only a few counts were recorded for the clone carrying this T cell receptor beta chain. Antigen unknown. The data derive from a study of cytomegalovirus exposure and HLA in healthy donors. Study-level background: The 120 validation repertoires, a later analysis reported, used the same platform as the roughly 660 repertoires from the first cohort. Study-wide results and caveats: Three CMV-associated chains proved CMV antigen-specific in vitro.

Profiled with immunoSEQ multiplex PCR; TCRdb holds only in-frame clones, not every one. In the table there are roughly 190,000 clones, more than 70% of which are singletons. Deletions cut 6 bases from V and 0 bases from J, with 12 bases between. Per germline, CDR1 SGHVS and CDR2 FNYEAQ. The CDR3 runs to 14 residues. V gene TRBV7-6 combines with J gene TRBJ2-7; TRBD1 might be the D (6 bases). The TCR originated in a woman between 18 and 30 years old in good health and CMV-seronegative. The sequencing sample was made of PBMCs. CDR3 bases: TGTGCCAGCAGTTTACTACAGGGCTCCTACGAGCAGTACTTC. Translating it yields CASSLLQGSYEQYF.